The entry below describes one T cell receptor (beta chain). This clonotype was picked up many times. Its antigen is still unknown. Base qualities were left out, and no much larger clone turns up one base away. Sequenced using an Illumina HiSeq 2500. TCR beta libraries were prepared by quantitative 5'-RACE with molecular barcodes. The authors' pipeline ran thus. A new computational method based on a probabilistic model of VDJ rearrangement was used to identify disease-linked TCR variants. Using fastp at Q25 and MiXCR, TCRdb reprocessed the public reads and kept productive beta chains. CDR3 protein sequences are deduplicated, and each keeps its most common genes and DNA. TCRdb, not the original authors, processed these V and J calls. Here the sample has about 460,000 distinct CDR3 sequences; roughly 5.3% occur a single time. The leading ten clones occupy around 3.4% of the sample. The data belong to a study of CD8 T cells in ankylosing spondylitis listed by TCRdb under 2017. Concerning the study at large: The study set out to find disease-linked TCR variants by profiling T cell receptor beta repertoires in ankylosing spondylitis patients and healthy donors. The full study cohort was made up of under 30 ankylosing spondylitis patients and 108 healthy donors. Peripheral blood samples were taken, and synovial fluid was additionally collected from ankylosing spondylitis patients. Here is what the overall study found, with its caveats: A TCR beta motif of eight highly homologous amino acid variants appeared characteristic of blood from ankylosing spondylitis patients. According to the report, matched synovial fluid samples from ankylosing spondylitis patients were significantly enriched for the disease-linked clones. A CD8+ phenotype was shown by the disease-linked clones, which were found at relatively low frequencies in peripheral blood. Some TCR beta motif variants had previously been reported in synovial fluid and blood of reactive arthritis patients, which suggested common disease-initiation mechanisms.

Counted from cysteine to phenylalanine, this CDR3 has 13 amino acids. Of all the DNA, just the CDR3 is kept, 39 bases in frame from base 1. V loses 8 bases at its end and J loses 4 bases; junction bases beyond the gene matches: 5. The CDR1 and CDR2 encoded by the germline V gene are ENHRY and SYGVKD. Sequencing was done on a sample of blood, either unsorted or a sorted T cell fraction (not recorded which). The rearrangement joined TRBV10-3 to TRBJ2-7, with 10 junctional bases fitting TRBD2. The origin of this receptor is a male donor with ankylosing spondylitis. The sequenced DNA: TGTGCCATCGGAGATAGCGGGAGGTACGAGCAGTACTTC. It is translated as CAIGDSGRYEQYF.